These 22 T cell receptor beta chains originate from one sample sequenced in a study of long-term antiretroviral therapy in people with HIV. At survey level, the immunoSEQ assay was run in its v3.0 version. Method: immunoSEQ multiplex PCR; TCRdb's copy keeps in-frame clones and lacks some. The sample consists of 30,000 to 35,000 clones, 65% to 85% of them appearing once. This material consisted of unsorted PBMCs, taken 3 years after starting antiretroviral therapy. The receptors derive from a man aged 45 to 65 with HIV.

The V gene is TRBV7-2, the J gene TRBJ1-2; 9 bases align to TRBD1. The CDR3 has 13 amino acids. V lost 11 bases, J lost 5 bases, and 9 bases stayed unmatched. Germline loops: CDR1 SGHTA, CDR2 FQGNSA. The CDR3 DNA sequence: TGTGCCGGCGGGACAGGGAACGGATATGGCTACACCTTC. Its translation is CAGGTGNGYGYTF.

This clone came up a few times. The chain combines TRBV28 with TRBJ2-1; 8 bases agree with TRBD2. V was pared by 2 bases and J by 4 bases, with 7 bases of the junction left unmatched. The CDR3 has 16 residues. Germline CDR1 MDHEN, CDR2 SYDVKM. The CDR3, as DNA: TGTGCCAGCAGTTTACCGGGTCTAGCGGGTTACAATGAGCAGTTCTTC. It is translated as CASSLPGLAGYNEQFF.

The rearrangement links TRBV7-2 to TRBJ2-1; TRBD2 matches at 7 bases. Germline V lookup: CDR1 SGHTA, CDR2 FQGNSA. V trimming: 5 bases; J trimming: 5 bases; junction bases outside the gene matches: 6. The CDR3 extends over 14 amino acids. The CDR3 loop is CASSLSGVHNEQFF. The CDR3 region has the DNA TGTGCCAGCAGCCTAAGCGGGGTTCACAATGAGCAGTTCTTC.

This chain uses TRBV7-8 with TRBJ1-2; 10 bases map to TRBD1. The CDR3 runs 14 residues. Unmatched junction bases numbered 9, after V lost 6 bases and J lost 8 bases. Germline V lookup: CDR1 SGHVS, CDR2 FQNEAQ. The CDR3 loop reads CASRPRDRGIGYTF. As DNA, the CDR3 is TGTGCCAGCAGACCCCGGGACAGGGGCATCGGCTACACCTTC. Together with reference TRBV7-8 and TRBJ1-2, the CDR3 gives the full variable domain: GAGVSQSPRYKVAKRGQDVALRCDPISGHVSLFWYQQALGQGPEFLTYFQNEAQLDKSGLPSDRFFAERPEGSVSTLKIQRTQQEDSAVYLCASRPRDRGIGYTFGSGTRLTVV.

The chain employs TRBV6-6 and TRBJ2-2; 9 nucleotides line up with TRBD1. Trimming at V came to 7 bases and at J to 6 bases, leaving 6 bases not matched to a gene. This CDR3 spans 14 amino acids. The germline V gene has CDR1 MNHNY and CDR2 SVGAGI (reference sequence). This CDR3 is CASTPGQGPGELFF. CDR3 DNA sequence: TGTGCCAGCACCCCGGGACAGGGCCCCGGGGAGCTGTTTTTT.

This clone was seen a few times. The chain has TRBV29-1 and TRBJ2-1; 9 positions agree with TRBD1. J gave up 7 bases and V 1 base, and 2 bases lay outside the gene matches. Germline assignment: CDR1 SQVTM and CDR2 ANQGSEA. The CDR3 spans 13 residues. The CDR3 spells CSVEGTGANEQFF. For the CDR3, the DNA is TGCAGCGTTGAAGGGACAGGGGCGAATGAGCAGTTCTTC.

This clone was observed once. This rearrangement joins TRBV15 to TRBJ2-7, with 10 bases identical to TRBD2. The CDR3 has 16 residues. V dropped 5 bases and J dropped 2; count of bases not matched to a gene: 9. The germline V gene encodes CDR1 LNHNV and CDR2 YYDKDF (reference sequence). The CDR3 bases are TGTGCCACCAGCCCTTGGGCTAGCGGGAGTCCCTACGAGCAGTACTTC. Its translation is CATSPWASGSPYEQYF. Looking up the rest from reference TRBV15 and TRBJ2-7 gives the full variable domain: DAMVIQNPRYQVTQFGKPVTLSCSQTLNHNVMYWYQQKSSQAPKLLFHYYDKDFNNEADTPDNFQSRRPNTSFCFLDIRSPGLGDTAMYLCATSPWASGSPYEQYFGPGTRLTVT.

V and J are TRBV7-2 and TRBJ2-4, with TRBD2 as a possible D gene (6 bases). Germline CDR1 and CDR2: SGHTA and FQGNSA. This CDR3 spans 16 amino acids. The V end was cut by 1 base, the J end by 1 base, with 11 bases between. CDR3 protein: CASSLEGGRAKNIQYF. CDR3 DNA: TGTGCCAGCAGCTTAGAGGGAGGTAGGGCCAAAAACATTCAGTACTTC.

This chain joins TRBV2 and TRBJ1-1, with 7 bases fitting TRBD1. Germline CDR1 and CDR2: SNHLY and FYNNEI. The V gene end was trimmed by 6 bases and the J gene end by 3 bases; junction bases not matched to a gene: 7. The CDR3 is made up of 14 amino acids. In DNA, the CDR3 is TGTGCCAGCAGGGAGGGGGCGGCTCACACTGAAGCTTTCTTT. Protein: CASREGAAHTEAFF.

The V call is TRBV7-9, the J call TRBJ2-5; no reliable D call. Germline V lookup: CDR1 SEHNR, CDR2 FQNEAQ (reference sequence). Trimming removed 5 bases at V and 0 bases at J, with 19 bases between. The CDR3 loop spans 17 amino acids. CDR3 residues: CASSDPVDGKDQETQYF. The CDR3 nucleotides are TGTGCCAGCAGCGACCCAGTGGACGGAAAGGACCAAGAGACCCAGTACTTC.

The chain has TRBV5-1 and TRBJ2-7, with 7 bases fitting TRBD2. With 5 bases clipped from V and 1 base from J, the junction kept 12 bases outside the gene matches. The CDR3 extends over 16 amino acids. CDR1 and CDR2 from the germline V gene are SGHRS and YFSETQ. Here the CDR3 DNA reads TGCGCCAGCAGTCGTACGAGGGCGGGAGTATCCTACGAGCAGTACTTC. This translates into CASSRTRAGVSYEQYF.

CDR3 protein: CASSSGGPDTQYF. As DNA, the CDR3 is TGTGCCAGCAGTTCGGGTGGCCCAGATACGCAGTATTTT. V gene TRBV27 combines with J gene TRBJ2-3, with unresolved D. CDR3 length: 13 residues. Germline values: CDR1 MNHEY, CDR2 SMNVEV (reference sequence). V lost 4 bases to trimming and J lost 4 bases, with 9 bases between them.

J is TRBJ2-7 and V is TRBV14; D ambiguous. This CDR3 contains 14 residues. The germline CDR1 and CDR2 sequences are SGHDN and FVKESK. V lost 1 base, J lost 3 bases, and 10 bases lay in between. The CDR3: CASSQGMGFYEQYF. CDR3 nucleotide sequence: TGTGCCAGCAGCCAAGGGATGGGTTTCTACGAGCAGTACTTC. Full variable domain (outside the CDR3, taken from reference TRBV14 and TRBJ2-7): EAGVTQFPSHSVIEKGQTVTLRCDPISGHDNLYWYRRVMGKEIKFLLHFVKESKQDESGMPNNRFLAERTGGTYSTLKVQPAELEDSGVYFCASSQGMGFYEQYFGPGTRLTVT.

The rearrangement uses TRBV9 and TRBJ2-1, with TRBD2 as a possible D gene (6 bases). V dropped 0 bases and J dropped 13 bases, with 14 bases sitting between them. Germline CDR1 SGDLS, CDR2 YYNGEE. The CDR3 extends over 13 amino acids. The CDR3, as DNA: TGTGCCAGCAGCGTAGACGCGACGGGGGAACAGTTCTTC. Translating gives CASSVDATGEQFF.

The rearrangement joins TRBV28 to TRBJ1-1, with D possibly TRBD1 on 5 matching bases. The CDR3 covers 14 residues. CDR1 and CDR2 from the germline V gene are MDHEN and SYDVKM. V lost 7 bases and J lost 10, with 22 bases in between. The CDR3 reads CASNSMGGFLGAFF. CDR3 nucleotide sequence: TGTGCCAGCAACTCAATGGGGGGGTTCCTTGGAGCTTTCTTT.

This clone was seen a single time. CDR3 DNA: TGTGCCAGCAGCTTGGTGGCGGTTAACACCGGGGAGCTGTTTTTT. This sequence encodes CASSLVAVNTGELFF. This sequence joins TRBV5-6 and TRBJ2-2, with D hard to call. The CDR3 is 15 amino acids. V dropped 0 bases and J dropped 2 bases, with 8 bases sitting between them. The germline CDR1 and CDR2 sequences are SGHDT and YYEEEE.

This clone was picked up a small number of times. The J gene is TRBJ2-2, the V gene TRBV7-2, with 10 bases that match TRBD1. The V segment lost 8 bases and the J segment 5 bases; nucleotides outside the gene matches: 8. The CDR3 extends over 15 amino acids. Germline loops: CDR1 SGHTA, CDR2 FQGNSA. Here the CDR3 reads CASARRGQGTGELFF. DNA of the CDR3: TGTGCCAGCGCAAGACGGGGACAGGGGACCGGGGAGCTGTTTTTT.

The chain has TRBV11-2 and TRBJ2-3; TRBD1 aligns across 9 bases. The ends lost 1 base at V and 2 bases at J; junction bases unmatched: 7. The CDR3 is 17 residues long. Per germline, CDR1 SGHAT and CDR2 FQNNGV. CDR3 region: CASSLGSGQGLTDTQYF. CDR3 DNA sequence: TGTGCCAGCAGCTTAGGCTCAGGACAGGGGCTCACAGATACGCAGTATTTT. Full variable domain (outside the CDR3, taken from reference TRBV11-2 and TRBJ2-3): EAGVAQSPRYKIIEKRQSVAFWCNPISGHATLYWYQQILGQGPKLLIQFQNNGVVDDSQLPKDRFSAERLKGVDSTLKIQPAKLEDSAVYLCASSLGSGQGLTDTQYFGPGTRLTVL.

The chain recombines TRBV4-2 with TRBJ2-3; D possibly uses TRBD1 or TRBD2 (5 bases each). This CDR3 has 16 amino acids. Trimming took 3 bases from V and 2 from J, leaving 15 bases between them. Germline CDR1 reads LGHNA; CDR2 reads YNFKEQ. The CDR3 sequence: CASSHRVRANTDTQYF. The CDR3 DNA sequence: TGTGCCAGCAGCCACAGGGTGCGGGCAAACACAGATACGCAGTATTTT.

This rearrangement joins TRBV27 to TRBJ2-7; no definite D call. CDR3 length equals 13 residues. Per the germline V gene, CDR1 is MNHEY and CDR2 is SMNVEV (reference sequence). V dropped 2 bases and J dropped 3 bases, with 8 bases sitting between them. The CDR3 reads CASSLTAYYEQYF. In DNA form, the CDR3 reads TGTGCCAGCAGTTTAACAGCCTACTACGAGCAGTACTTC.

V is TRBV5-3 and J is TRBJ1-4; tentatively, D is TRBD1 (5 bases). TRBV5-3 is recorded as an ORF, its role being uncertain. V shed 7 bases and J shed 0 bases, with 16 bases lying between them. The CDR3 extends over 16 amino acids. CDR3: CARGSVGAATNEKLFF. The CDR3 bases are TGTGCCAGAGGTTCGGTAGGGGCTGCAACTAATGAAAAACTGTTTTTT.

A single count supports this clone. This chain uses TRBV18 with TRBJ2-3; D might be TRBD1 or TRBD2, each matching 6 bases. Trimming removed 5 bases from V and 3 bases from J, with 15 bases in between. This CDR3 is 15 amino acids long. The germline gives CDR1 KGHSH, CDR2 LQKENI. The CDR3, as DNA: TGTGCCAGCTCATTTACGGGGGCGAAAACAGATACGCAGTATTTT. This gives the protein CASSFTGAKTDTQYF. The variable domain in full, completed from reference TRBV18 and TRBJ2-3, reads NAGVMQNPRHLVRRRGQEARLRCSPMKGHSHVYWYRQLPEEGLKFMVYLQKENIIDESGMPKERFSAEFPKEGPSILRIQQVVRGDSAAYFCASSFTGAKTDTQYFGPGTRLTVL.